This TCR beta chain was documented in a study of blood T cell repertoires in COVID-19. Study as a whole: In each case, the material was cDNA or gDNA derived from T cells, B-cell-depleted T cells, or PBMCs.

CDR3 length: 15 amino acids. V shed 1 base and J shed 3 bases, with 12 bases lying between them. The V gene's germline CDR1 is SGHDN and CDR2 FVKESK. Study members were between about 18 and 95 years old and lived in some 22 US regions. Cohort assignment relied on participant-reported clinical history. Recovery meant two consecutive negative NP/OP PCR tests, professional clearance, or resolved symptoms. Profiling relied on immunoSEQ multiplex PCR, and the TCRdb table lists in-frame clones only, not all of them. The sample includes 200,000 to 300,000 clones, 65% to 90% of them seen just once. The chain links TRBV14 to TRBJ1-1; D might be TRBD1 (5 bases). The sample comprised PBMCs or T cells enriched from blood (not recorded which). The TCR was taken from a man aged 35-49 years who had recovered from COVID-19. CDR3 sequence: CASSQVGGPYTEAFF. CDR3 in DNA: TGTGCCAGCAGCCAAGTCGGGGGTCCATACACTGAAGCTTTCTTT.